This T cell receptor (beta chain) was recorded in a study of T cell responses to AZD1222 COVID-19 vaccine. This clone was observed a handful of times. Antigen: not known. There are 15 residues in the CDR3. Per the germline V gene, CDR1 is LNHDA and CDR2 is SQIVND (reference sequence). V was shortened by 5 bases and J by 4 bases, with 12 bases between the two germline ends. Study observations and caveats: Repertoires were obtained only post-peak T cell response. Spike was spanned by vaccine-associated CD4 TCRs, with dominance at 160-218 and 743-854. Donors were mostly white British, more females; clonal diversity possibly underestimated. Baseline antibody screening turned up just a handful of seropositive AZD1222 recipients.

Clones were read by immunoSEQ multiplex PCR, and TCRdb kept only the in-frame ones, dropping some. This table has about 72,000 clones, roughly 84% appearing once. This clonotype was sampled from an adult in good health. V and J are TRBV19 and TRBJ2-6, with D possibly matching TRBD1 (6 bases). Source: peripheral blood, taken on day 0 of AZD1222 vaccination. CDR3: CASSGSGTGANVLTF. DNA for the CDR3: TGTGCCAGTAGTGGATCAGGGACAGGGGCCAACGTCCTGACTTTC.